The 15 T cell receptor beta chains given below trace back to one sample, sequenced in a study of regulatory T cells in long-lasting Graves disease. The time point: persistent/refractory GD, antithyroid drugs over 5 years with positive TRAb. Researchers made the TCR library from RNA that was extracted from PBMCs. Construction of the TCR beta libraries employed iRepertoire HTBI primers in conjunction with Arm-PCR of CDR3 regions. TCRdb called the multiplex PCR reads again in MiXCR, with one record for every CDR3 protein. The sample carries 650,000 to 700,000 distinct CDR3 sequences, 30% recorded once. The sequences come from peripheral blood mononuclear cells (PBMCs), collected when the disease was refractory, from a patient treated with antithyroid drugs. The receptors come from a female donor with Graves disease.

This clonotype was counted many times. The chain carries TRBV2 and TRBJ2-5; D not certain. Germline assignment: CDR1 SNHLY and CDR2 FYNNEI. The CDR3 consists of 14 residues. Trimming left V 3 bases short and J 3 bases short, with 11 bases between. For the CDR3, the DNA is TGTGCCAGCAGTGACGGCGAGGCGAAAGAGACCCAGTACTTC. It specifies CASSDGEAKETQYF. The full variable domain, completed using reference TRBV2 and TRBJ2-5, is EPEVTQTPSHQVTQMGQEVILRCVPISNHLYFYWYRQILGQKVEFLVSFYNNEISEKSEIFDDQFSVERPDGSNFTLKIRSTKLEDSAMYFCASSDGEAKETQYFGPGTRLLVL.

In regard to this clonotype: Likely a read error: the CDR3 ends without its conserved phenylalanine or tryptophan. This sequence joins TRBV11-2 and TRBJ2-3; maybe TRBD2 (6 bases). V was pared by 1 base and J by 6 bases, with 14 bases between. CDR3 length equals 15 residues. In germline, CDR1 is SGHAT, CDR2 FQNNGV. CDR3 DNA sequence: TGTGCCAGCAGCTTAGTAAGGGGAGGACTGGATACGCAGTATCTT. It specifies CASSLVRGGLDTQYL.

This clonotype was counted only a few times. The rearrangement links TRBV19 to TRBJ2-7; 15 bases fit TRBD2. V gave up 5 bases and J gave up 2 bases; unmatched junction bases: 16. The germline V gene has CDR1 LNHDA and CDR2 SQIVND (reference sequence). The CDR3 totals 20 residues. Written as DNA, the CDR3 is TGTGCCAGTAGTGGGGGAAGTGGGACTAGCGGGAGGCTCCGACCCTACGAGCAGTACTTC. Protein product: CASSGGSGTSGRLRPYEQYF.

The rearrangement joins TRBV7-9 to TRBJ2-7, with 7 bases matching TRBD2. Unmatched junction bases numbered 8, after V lost 0 bases and J lost 6 bases. From germline, CDR1 is SEHNR and CDR2 FQNEAQ (reference sequence). This CDR3 is 15 amino acids long. This CDR3 is CASSLAIGRVAEQYF. CDR3 sequence (DNA): TGTGCCAGCAGCTTAGCAATAGGGAGGGTGGCCGAGCAGTACTTC.

In nucleotides, the CDR3 is TGCGCCAGCAGCAGGATTCACAGGTCCTCTGGGGCCAACGTCCTGACTTTC. It is translated as CASSRIHRSSGANVLTF. The chain uses TRBV5-1 and TRBJ2-6; possible D gene TRBD1, 5 bases. CDR3 length: 17 amino acids. Germline CDR1 is SGHRS and CDR2 is YFSETQ. Trimming took 4 bases from V and 0 from J, leaving 14 bases between them.

The chain carries TRBV3-1 and TRBJ2-7; 7 bases line up with TRBD2. V trimming: 2 bases; J trimming: 0 bases; junction bases outside the gene matches: 7. The CDR3 consists of 16 residues. The V gene's germline CDR1 is LGHDT and CDR2 YNNKEL (reference sequence). CDR3 sequence: CASSQTGLPSSYEQYF. The DNA for the CDR3 is TGTGCCAGCAGCCAAACGGGACTACCGAGCTCCTACGAGCAGTACTTC.

The chain joins TRBV7-9 to TRBJ1-1; unclear D gene. V lost 5 bases and J lost 1, with 8 bases in between. This CDR3 comprises 13 residues. Germline loops: CDR1 SEHNR, CDR2 FQNEAQ (reference sequence). CDR3 region: CASSKQQNTEAFF. In DNA, the CDR3 is TGTGCCAGCAGCAAACAGCAGAACACTGAAGCTTTCTTT. The complete variable domain, with remaining parts taken from reference TRBV7-9 and TRBJ1-1, reads DTGVSQNPRHKITKRGQNVTFRCDPISEHNRLYWYRQTLGQGPEFLTYFQNEAQLEKSRLLSDRFSAERPKGSFSTLEIQRTEQGDSAMYLCASSKQQNTEAFFGQGTRLTVV.

This clonotype appeared many times. The genes are TRBV12-3 or TRBV12-4 and TRBJ1-2, with D possibly matching TRBD1 (6 bases). With 6 bases removed from V and 2 bases from J, the gap between germline ends came to 13 bases. This CDR3 has 14 amino acids. The CDR3 region is CASSWGLINYGYTF. The CDR3 DNA is TGTGCCAGCAGCTGGGGGCTCATAAACTATGGCTACACCTTC.

This clonotype came up once. The rearrangement uses TRBV12-5 and TRBJ2-7, with 11 nucleotides matching TRBD1. This CDR3 is 14 amino acids long. V dropped 4 bases and J dropped 3; count of bases not matched to a gene: 2. From germline, CDR1 is LGHNT and CDR2 FRNRAP. The CDR3 region has the DNA TGTGCTAGTGGTTCGGGGACAGGGGGCTACGAGCAGTACTTC. This gives the protein CASGSGTGGYEQYF.

The J gene is TRBJ1-4, the V gene TRBV12-3 or TRBV12-4; a weak D match, TRBD1 (5 bases). V lost 5 bases and J 8 bases, leaving 12 bases between the germline ends. This CDR3 is 13 amino acids long. The DNA of the CDR3 is TGTGCCAGCAGTACCAGGGTAAGGGAAAAACTGTTTTTT. Translating it yields CASSTRVREKLFF.

This clonotype was counted between two and nine times. The chain uses TRBV3-1 and TRBJ1-2; 8 bases are a match to TRBD1. The J segment lost 6 bases and the V segment lost 0 bases, leaving 3 bases of the junction unmatched. This CDR3 is 14 amino acids long. Germline V gene lookup returns CDR1 LGHDT and CDR2 YNNKEL (reference sequence). The CDR3: CASSQEDRGNGYTF. The DNA of the CDR3 is TGTGCCAGCAGCCAAGAAGACAGGGGCAATGGCTACACCTTC. The complete variable domain, with remaining parts taken from reference TRBV3-1 and TRBJ1-2, reads DTAVSQTPKYLVTQMGNDKSIKCEQNLGHDTMYWYKQDSKKFLKIMFSYNNKELIINETVPNRFSPKSPDKAHLNLHINSLELGDSAVYFCASSQEDRGNGYTFGSGTRLTVV.

This clonotype showed up many times. This rearrangement joins TRBV6-5 to TRBJ2-7, with D perhaps TRBD1 (5 bases). The CDR3 has 13 amino acids. The germline V gene encodes CDR1 MNHEY and CDR2 SVGAGI. Trimming left V 2 bases short and J 4 bases short, with 9 bases between. The DNA of the CDR3 is TGTGCCAGCAGTTACGGAAGGGGTTACGAGCAGTACTTC. As protein: CASSYGRGYEQYF.

J is TRBJ1-1 and V is TRBV6-2 or TRBV6-3, with 10 nucleotides matching TRBD1. Per germline, CDR1 MNHEY and CDR2 SVGEGT. V shed 0 bases and J 1 base; nucleotides not matched to a gene: 2. The CDR3 length is 16 residues. The CDR3 nucleotides read TGTGCCAGCAGTTACTCGGGACAGGGGACGAACACTGAAGCTTTCTTT. Translated, it gives CASSYSGQGTNTEAFF.

This clonotype was counted only a few times. The gene calls are TRBV20-1 and TRBJ1-2; no clear D. V lost 3 bases and J lost 8, with 13 bases in between. This CDR3 has 12 amino acids. Germline V gene sequence: CDR1 DFQATT, CDR2 SNEGSKA (reference sequence). In nucleotides, the CDR3 is TGCAGTGCTAGGACTTTAACAGCCGGCTACACCTTC. This codes for CSARTLTAGYTF.

This clonotype came up many times. This chain joins TRBV28 and TRBJ1-2; TRBD1 is a possible D gene (6 bases). The CDR3 runs 14 residues. Germline V lookup: CDR1 MDHEN, CDR2 SYDVKM. V was clipped by 2 bases and J by 4 bases, with 11 bases between them. CDR3 residues: CASSLPTGRYGYTF. The CDR3 bases are TGTGCCAGCAGTTTACCGACAGGTCGCTATGGCTACACCTTC.